This T cell receptor (beta chain) emerged from a study of T cells in Graves' hyperthyroidism and ophthalmopathy. Researchers took RNA transcripts and amplified the TCR beta CDR3 regions from them. The primer set for the first-round RT-PCR of the TCR CDR3 was HTBI. TCRdb called the multiplex PCR reads again in MiXCR, with one record for every CDR3 protein. The sample lists 550,000 to 850,000 distinct CDR3 sequences; approximately 18% were seen once. The study excluded patients with uncontrolled infection, other autoimmune disease, pregnancy or lactation. As for this clonotype: The antigen remains undetermined.

General study results and limits: Before onset, by a median of around 6.1 months, the model predicted ophthalmopathy. Separating ophthalmopathy from stable hyperthyroidism was achieved by a 13 V-J model.

The sequence was obtained from a woman aged 50 to 60 with Graves' hyperthyroidism that later progressed to Graves' ophthalmopathy. Sequencing input: blood.

The CDR3 DNA is TGTGCCAGCAGTGACAATTCGGTTGGGGAGACCCAGTACTTC. Translated: CASSDNSVGETQYF. The chain has TRBV7-6 and TRBJ2-5, with no clear D. V dropped 6 bases and J dropped 5 bases, with 16 bases sitting between them. The CDR3 is 14 residues long. From germline, CDR1 is SGHVS and CDR2 FNYEAQ. Looking up the rest from reference TRBV7-6 and TRBJ2-5 gives the full variable domain: GAGVSQSPRYKVTKRGQDVALRCDPISGHVSLYWYRQALGQGPEFLTYFNYEAQQDKSGLPNDRFSAERPEGSISTLTIQRTEQRDSAMYRCASSDNSVGETQYFGPGTRLLVL.